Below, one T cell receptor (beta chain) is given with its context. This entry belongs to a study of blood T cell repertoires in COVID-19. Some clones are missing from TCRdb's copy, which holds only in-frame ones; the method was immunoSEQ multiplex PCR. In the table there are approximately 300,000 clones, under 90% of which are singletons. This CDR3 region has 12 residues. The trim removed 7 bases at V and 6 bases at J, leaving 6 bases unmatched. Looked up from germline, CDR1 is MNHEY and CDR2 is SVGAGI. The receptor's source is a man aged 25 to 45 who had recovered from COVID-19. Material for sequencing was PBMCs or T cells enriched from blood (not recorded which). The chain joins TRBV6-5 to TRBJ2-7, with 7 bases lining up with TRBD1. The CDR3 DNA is TGTGCCAGCAAGGGGGCGGCCGCCGAGCAGTACTTC. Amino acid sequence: CASKGAAAEQYF.